This T cell receptor beta chain appears in the sequencing data of a study of blood T cell repertoires in COVID-19. Across the study: The origin of the acute and convalescent COVID-19 samples was the United States, Italy and Spain.

TCRdb's table, derived via immunoSEQ multiplex PCR, lists solely in-frame clones and lacks some. The table lists roughly 200,000 clones, around nine tenths of them singletons. Germline CDR1 and CDR2: SGHNT and YYREEE (reference sequence). Trimming left V 0 bases short and J 7 bases short, with 5 bases between. The CDR3 sequence is 12 residues long. Researchers sorted participants into cohorts using their self-reported clinical history. Source material: PBMCs or T cells enriched from blood (not recorded which). The chain joins TRBV5-4 to TRBJ1-5; D gene ambiguous. The TCR sequence derives from a woman in her twenties or thirties with acute COVID-19. The chain's CDR3 is CASSLVGQPQHF. For the CDR3, the DNA is TGTGCCAGCAGCTTGGTTGGCCAGCCCCAGCATTTT.